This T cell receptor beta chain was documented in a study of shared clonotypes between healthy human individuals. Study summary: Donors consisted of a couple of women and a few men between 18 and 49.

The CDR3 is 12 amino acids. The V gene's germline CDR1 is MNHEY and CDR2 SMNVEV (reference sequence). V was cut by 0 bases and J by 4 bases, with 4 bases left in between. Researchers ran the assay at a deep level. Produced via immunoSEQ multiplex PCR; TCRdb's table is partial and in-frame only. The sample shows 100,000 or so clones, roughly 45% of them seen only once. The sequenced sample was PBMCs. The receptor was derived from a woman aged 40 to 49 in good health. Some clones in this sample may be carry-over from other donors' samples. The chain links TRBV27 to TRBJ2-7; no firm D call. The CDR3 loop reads CASSLSGYEQYF. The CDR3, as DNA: TGTGCCAGCAGTTTATCGGGGTACGAGCAGTACTTC.